One sample yielded the 24 T cell receptor beta chains listed below, sequenced in a study of T cells in Graves' hyperthyroidism and ophthalmopathy. Regions amplified from RNA transcripts were the TCR beta CDR3 regions. The TCR CDR3 first-round RT-PCR relied on the HTBI primer set. TCRdb redid the calling of the multiplex PCR reads with MiXCR, one entry per CDR3 protein. The table records more than 350,000 distinct CDR3 sequences, 15% of them present only once. The sample taken for sequencing was blood. These receptors were taken from a woman in her 30s with Graves' hyperthyroidism.

V gene TRBV7-9 combines with J gene TRBJ2-7; 8 bases align to TRBD1. Germline CDR1 reads SEHNR; CDR2 reads FQNEAQ (reference sequence). After removal of 5 bases from V and 2 bases from J, the junction contained 8 bases not matched to a gene. This CDR3 has 15 residues. CDR3 DNA sequence: TGTGCCAGCAGCCCCAGGACAGGGCTACCCTACGAGCAGTACTTC. Protein product: CASSPRTGLPYEQYF.

The V and J genes are TRBV27 and TRBJ1-6, with a tentative D call TRBD1 (6 bases). Germline assignment: CDR1 MNHEY and CDR2 SMNVEV (reference sequence). CDR3 length: 15 amino acids. The V end lost 3 bases, the J end lost 9 bases, and 15 bases lay between the germline ends. The CDR3 coding sequence is TGTGCCAGCAGTTTGCGGGGGGCGATCGCTTCACCCCTCCACTTT. Amino acids: CASSLRGAIASPLHF.

The CDR3 loop is CASSLGSGSVETQYF. CDR3 in DNA: TGTGCCAGCAGCTTGGGAAGCGGGAGTGTGGAGACCCAGTACTTC. The chain combines TRBV5-4 with TRBJ2-5; TRBD2 agrees at 8 bases. With 0 bases clipped from V and 5 bases from J, the junction kept 6 bases outside the gene matches. This CDR3 region has 15 residues. CDR1 and CDR2 from the germline V gene are SGHNT and YYREEE (reference sequence).

J is TRBJ2-6 and V is TRBV24-1; D remains unclear. Per germline, CDR1 KGHDR and CDR2 SFDVKD. This CDR3 contains 16 residues. The germline V and J ends were trimmed by 6 bases and 0 bases, with 11 bases remaining between them. The CDR3 nucleotides are TGTGCCACCAGTCACTTTGGGCACTCTGGGGCCAACGTCCTGACTTTC. Its translation: CATSHFGHSGANVLTF.

This clonotype was picked up many times. The chain combines TRBV5-5 with TRBJ1-6; tentatively, D is TRBD1 (6 bases). There are 15 residues in the CDR3. The V and J ends lost 2 bases and 4 bases respectively, with 10 bases between them. Germline V lookup: CDR1 SGHKS, CDR2 YYEKEE (reference sequence). The CDR3 loop is CASSLQQGYNSPLHF. CDR3 sequence (DNA): TGTGCCAGCAGCTTACAACAGGGATATAATTCACCCCTCCACTTT.

Ten or more counts support this clonotype. The V call is TRBV5-1, the J call TRBJ1-5; 11 bases align to TRBD1. This CDR3 has 16 amino acids. Losses at the gene ends were 3 bases for V and 1 base for J; bases not matched to a gene: 3. Per germline, CDR1 SGHRS and CDR2 YFSETQ. The CDR3 spells CASSSGTGGSNQPQHF. CDR3 in DNA: TGCGCCAGCAGCTCCGGGACAGGGGGGAGCAATCAGCCCCAGCATTTT.

The V call is TRBV14, the J call TRBJ2-1, with D unclear. The V end was cut by 4 bases, the J end by 7 bases, with 11 bases between. This CDR3 is built from 13 residues. Germline CDR1 is SGHDN and CDR2 is FVKESK. The CDR3: CASSPNLGNEQFF. The CDR3 nucleotides are TGTGCCAGCAGCCCCAACCTCGGGAATGAGCAGTTCTTC.

This clonotype was counted at least ten times. This chain connects TRBV28 to TRBJ2-3, with 11 bases that match TRBD2. V gave up 3 bases and J gave up 2 bases; unmatched junction bases: 7. Germline V gene sequence: CDR1 MDHEN, CDR2 SYDVKM. CDR3 length equals 17 residues. This chain's CDR3 is CASSFDSSGRNTDTQYF. In nucleotides, the CDR3 is TGTGCCAGCAGTTTCGACTCTAGCGGGAGGAACACAGATACGCAGTATTTT.

This clonotype was observed many times. The chain joins TRBV4-1 to TRBJ2-1; TRBD1 aligns across 9 bases. V was pared by 3 bases and J by 7 bases, with 7 bases of the junction left unmatched. The CDR3 is 15 amino acids. Looked up from germline, CDR1 is MGHRA and CDR2 is YSYEKL. DNA of the CDR3: TGCGCCAGCAGCCATCAAGGGACAGGGAAGAATGAGCAGTTCTTC. Translating gives CASSHQGTGKNEQFF.

This clonotype has a count of ten or more. The genes are TRBV2 and TRBJ2-7, with 7 nucleotides matching TRBD2. This CDR3 has 16 amino acids. Germline loops: CDR1 SNHLY, CDR2 FYNNEI. V dropped 0 bases and J dropped 2; count of bases not matched to a gene: 7. The CDR3 protein is CASSEASGTTAYEQYF. As DNA, the CDR3 is TGTGCCAGCAGTGAAGCTTCCGGGACTACCGCCTACGAGCAGTACTTC.

Concerning this clonotype itself: A read error may account for a junction end that differs from germline. J is TRBJ1-1 and V is TRBV10-1; 7 nucleotides match TRBD1. This CDR3 comprises 13 residues. Germline CDR1 WNHNN, CDR2 SYGVQD (reference sequence). CDR3 DNA sequence: TGCGCCAGCAAAAAGACAGGGAACCCTGAAGCTTTCTTT. Translated, it gives CASKKTGNPEAFF.

Many counts were recorded for this clonotype. CDR3 nucleotides: TGTGCCAGCAGTTTATATGCAGGAGGAGGCACAGATACGCAGTATTTT. Encoded protein: CASSLYAGGGTDTQYF. The gene calls are TRBV27 and TRBJ2-3; TRBD2 might be the D (5 bases). The ends were cut back, 1 base at V and 1 base at J, with 12 bases in the middle. From germline, CDR1 is MNHEY and CDR2 SMNVEV (reference sequence). There are 16 residues in the CDR3.

This clonotype was seen a handful of times. Here the CDR3 DNA reads TGTGCCAGCAGCTTAGGGGGGAAGGGTCAGCCCCAGCATTTT. Translated: CASSLGGKGQPQHF. The chain employs TRBV7-6 and TRBJ1-5, with a tentative D call TRBD1 (5 bases). Germline lookup yields CDR1 SGHVS and CDR2 FNYEAQ. The CDR3 has 14 residues. V lost 1 base and J lost 6, with 10 bases in between.

V is TRBV6-1 and J is TRBJ2-2; 9 nucleotides line up with TRBD2. The germline V gene has CDR1 MNHNS and CDR2 SASEGT. The CDR3 length is 17 residues. V was clipped by 5 bases and J by 3 bases; unmatched bases: 10. CDR3 in amino acids: CASSPSSTSGDTGELFF. In DNA, the CDR3 is TGTGCCAGCAGTCCCTCGTCGACTAGCGGAGACACCGGGGAGCTGTTTTTT.

This clonotype was found a few times. The rearrangement links TRBV28 to TRBJ2-3; 10 nucleotides match TRBD2. The CDR3 spans 14 residues. Looked up from germline, CDR1 is MDHEN and CDR2 is SYDVKM. V trimming: 7 bases; J trimming: 14 bases; junction bases outside the gene matches: 15. The CDR3 here is CASTGGLAGAHRYF. Here the CDR3 DNA reads TGTGCCAGCACCGGTGGGCTAGCGGGAGCTCATCGGTATTTT.

The rearrangement joins TRBV5-4 to TRBJ1-1; 8 bases agree with TRBD1. The germline CDR1 and CDR2 sequences are SGHNT and YYREEE (reference sequence). V lost 5 bases and J lost 3; bases outside the gene matches: 12. The CDR3 loop spans 16 amino acids. The CDR3 DNA reads TGTGCCAGCAGTCCAGGGCAGGGGGCGCGGTACACTGAAGCTTTCTTT. Its translation is CASSPGQGARYTEAFF.

This clonotype showed up many times. J is TRBJ1-2 and V is TRBV28, with D possibly being TRBD1 (6 bases). Germline-derived CDR1 and CDR2 are MDHEN and SYDVKM. With 2 bases removed from V and 5 bases from J, the gap between germline ends came to 12 bases. CDR3 length: 14 amino acids. The CDR3, as DNA: TGTGCCAGCAGTTTACAAGGACAGTTGTATGGCTACACCTTC. Translated, it gives CASSLQGQLYGYTF.

A remark on this clonotype: This clone may be a read error of a much larger clone one base away. The chain is built from TRBV2 and TRBJ2-3; TRBD2 agrees at 7 bases. Germline lookup yields CDR1 SNHLY and CDR2 FYNNEI. The CDR3 is made up of 15 amino acids. The CDR3 loop is CASSEAGGMADTRYF. The CDR3 region has the DNA TGTGCCAGCAGTGAAGCGGGAGGGATGGCAGATACGCGGTATTTT.

Written as DNA, the CDR3 is TGTGCCACCAGTGGGACGGCGGGAGTTGTTTCAGAGACCCAGTACTTC. The encoded protein is CATSGTAGVVSETQYF. The chain joins TRBV24-1 to TRBJ2-5, with 7 positions matching TRBD2. Germline V gene data show CDR1 as KGHDR and CDR2 as SFDVKD. The CDR3 sequence is 16 residues long. Germline trimming cut 5 bases from V and 4 bases from J; bases unmatched to any gene: 12.

This clonotype was detected a few times. The gene calls are TRBV27 and TRBJ2-1, with 10 bases matching TRBD2. There are 16 residues in the CDR3. Germline V gene sequence: CDR1 MNHEY, CDR2 SMNVEV (reference sequence). The V and J ends lost 1 base and 4 bases, in that order; junction bases with no gene match: 4. CDR3 in DNA: TGTGCCAGCAGTTTATTTAGCGGGAGGCTTTACAATGAGCAGTTCTTC. Amino acids: CASSLFSGRLYNEQFF.

The chain employs TRBV6-1 and TRBJ2-1; 8 bases are a match to TRBD2. There are 14 residues in the CDR3. Germline CDR1 and CDR2: MNHNS and SASEGT. Losses at the gene ends were 5 bases for V and 4 bases for J; bases not matched to a gene: 4. The CDR3 sequence is CASSKTSGYNEQFF. The CDR3 DNA sequence: TGTGCCAGCAGTAAAACTAGCGGTTACAATGAGCAGTTCTTC.

The chain recombines TRBV20-1 with TRBJ1-4; D is perhaps TRBD1 (5 bases). Germline V gene sequence: CDR1 DFQATT, CDR2 SNEGSKA (reference sequence). The V end was cut by 0 bases, the J end by 8 bases, with 16 bases between. The CDR3 is 15 residues long. The CDR3 coding sequence is TGCAGTGCTAGAGATTTTTCGGGGCAAGGCGAAAAACTGTTTTTT. Amino acids: CSARDFSGQGEKLFF.

This clonotype was counted at least ten times. The J gene is TRBJ2-5, the V gene TRBV7-2; the match to TRBD2 covers 10 bases. With V trimmed by 5 bases and J by 0 bases, 9 bases remained unmatched. Germline V gene lookup returns CDR1 SGHTA and CDR2 FQGNSA. The CDR3 contains 17 residues. In nucleotides, the CDR3 is TGTGCCAGCAGCCCCCTGACTAGCGGGTTGTACCAAGAGACCCAGTACTTC. Protein product: CASSPLTSGLYQETQYF.

J is TRBJ2-3 and V is TRBV28; TRBD1 aligns across 7 bases. V shed 4 bases and J 2 bases; nucleotides not matched to a gene: 6. CDR1 and CDR2 from the germline V gene are MDHEN and SYDVKM. CDR3 size: 15 residues. The CDR3 sequence: CASSSTGTATDTQYF. As DNA, the CDR3 is TGTGCCAGCAGTTCGACCGGGACAGCCACAGATACGCAGTATTTT.